This T cell receptor (beta chain) appears in the sequencing data of a study of monozygotic twins with inflammatory bowel disease. The study, taken as a whole, reports: No repertoire similarity difference was seen between concordant and discordant twins; power was possibly limited.

On this clonotype itself: Antigen unknown.

TCRdb reprocessed the 5' RACE reads and stores each CDR3 protein as one record, lacking DNA. Its clone listing holds approximately 400,000 distinct CDR3 sequences. The CDR3 runs to 16 residues. Germline values: CDR1 LNHNV, CDR2 YYDKDF (reference sequence). The clonotype originates from a human donor with ulcerative colitis or Crohn's disease, or a healthy co-twin of an affected twin (not recorded which). Sequences were obtained from blood. The rearrangement joins TRBV15 to TRBJ1-5; TCRdb gives TRBD1 as the D gene, but with no DNA this cannot be confirmed. The CDR3 loop is CATSSRDRGASQPQHF. The entire variable domain, with the rest obtained from reference TRBV15 and TRBJ1-5, is as follows: DAMVIQNPRYQVTQFGKPVTLSCSQTLNHNVMYWYQQKSSQAPKLLFHYYDKDFNNEADTPDNFQSRRPNTSFCFLDIRSPGLGDTAMYLCATSSRDRGASQPQHFGDGTRLSIL.